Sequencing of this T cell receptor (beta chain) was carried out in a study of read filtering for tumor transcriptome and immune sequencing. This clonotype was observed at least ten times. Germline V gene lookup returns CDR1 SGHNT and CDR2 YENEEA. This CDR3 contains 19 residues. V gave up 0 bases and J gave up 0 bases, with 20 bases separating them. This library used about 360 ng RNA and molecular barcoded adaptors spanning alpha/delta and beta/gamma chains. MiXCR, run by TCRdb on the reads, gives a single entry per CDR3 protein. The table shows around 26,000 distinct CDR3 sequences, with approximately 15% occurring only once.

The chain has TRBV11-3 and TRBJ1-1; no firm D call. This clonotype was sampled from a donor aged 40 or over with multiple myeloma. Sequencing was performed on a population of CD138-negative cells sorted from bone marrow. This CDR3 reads CASSLDDGRLISVNTEAFF. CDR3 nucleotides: TGTGCCAGCAGCTTAGATGACGGCAGGTTAATTTCTGTGAACACTGAAGCTTTCTTT.